The 25 T cell receptor beta chains given below trace back to one sample, sequenced in a study of graft-versus-host responses after intestinal transplantation. Using immunoSEQ multiplex PCR, the repertoire was profiled, and TCRdb retains in-frame clones only, with some absent. The sample includes about 26,000 clones, over 80% of them seen just once. Their specific antigens are unknown. The sample consisted of unstimulated CD4+ T cells sorted from spleen or lymph node cells, taken before intestinal transplant. These receptors were collected from a human donor who received an intestinal transplant.

The V and J genes are TRBV4-1 and TRBJ1-5; D gene unclear. There are 13 residues in the CDR3. The V end lost 0 bases, the J end lost 7 bases, and 7 bases lay between the germline ends. CDR1 MGHRA and CDR2 YSYEKL come from the germline V gene. CDR3 region: CASSQETEQPQHF. Written as DNA, the CDR3 is TGCGCCAGCAGCCAAGAGACCGAACAGCCCCAGCATTTT.

The chain employs TRBV19 and TRBJ2-3, with no clear D. Trimming cost V 4 bases and J 4 bases, with 9 bases left between them. The CDR3 totals 13 residues. Germline V gives CDR1 LNHDA, CDR2 SQIVND (reference sequence). The CDR3 loop reads CASSTRRADTQYF. The CDR3, as DNA: TGTGCCAGTAGTACCCGACGAGCAGATACGCAGTATTTT.

This chain uses TRBV28 with TRBJ1-4; TRBD1 might be the D (5 bases). This CDR3 has 15 residues. Germline values: CDR1 MDHEN, CDR2 SYDVKM. V was pared by 5 bases and J by 5 bases, with 15 bases between. This CDR3 reads CASSASGKKNEKLFF. CDR3 DNA sequence: TGTGCCAGCAGTGCTTCAGGGAAAAAGAATGAAAAACTGTTTTTT.

The CDR3 reads CASSRTLGLAGLYNEQFF. The CDR3 DNA reads TGTGCCAGCAGCCGCACCCTAGGACTAGCGGGGCTATACAATGAGCAGTTCTTC. The chain is built from TRBV13 and TRBJ2-1; 12 nucleotides align to TRBD2. V lost 5 bases and J lost 4; bases outside the gene matches: 12. CDR3 length equals 18 residues. Germline V gene lookup returns CDR1 PRHDT and CDR2 FYEKMQ (reference sequence).

The chain carries TRBV30 and TRBJ2-3; TRBD1 or TRBD2 may be the D gene (5 bases each). CDR1 and CDR2 from the germline V gene are GTSNPN and SVGIG (reference sequence). Trimming took off 5 bases at V and 2 bases at J, with 17 bases between the two ends. The CDR3 loop spans 15 amino acids. The CDR3 loop is CAWGARDRVTDTQYF. In nucleotides, the CDR3 is TGTGCCTGGGGGGCTCGGGACCGAGTCACAGATACGCAGTATTTT.

The V and J genes are TRBV15 and TRBJ2-1, with D perhaps TRBD1 (6 bases). Germline V gives CDR1 LNHNV, CDR2 YYDKDF (reference sequence). The V gene lost 0 bases and the J gene lost 0 bases, with 18 bases spanning the gap. The CDR3 contains 19 residues. Here the CDR3 reads CATSRERGTLRSSYNEQFF. The CDR3 nucleotides read TGTGCCACCAGCAGAGAGAGGGGGACACTTCGGAGCTCCTACAATGAGCAGTTCTTC.

The chain couples TRBV30 to TRBJ1-1, with TRBD1 as a possible D gene (6 bases). CDR1 and CDR2 from the germline V gene are GTSNPN and SVGIG (reference sequence). Trimming took 3 bases from V and 4 from J, leaving 18 bases between them. The CDR3 loop spans 15 amino acids. CDR3 bases: TGTGCCTGGAGCCCCCCCGGGACACCGAGCACTGAAGCTTTCTTT. Its protein product is CAWSPPGTPSTEAFF. Full variable domain (rest looked up from reference TRBV30 and TRBJ1-1): SQTIHQWPATLVQPVGSPLSLECTVEGTSNPNLYWYRQAAGRGLQLLFYSVGIGQISSEVPQNLSASRPQDRQFILSSKKLLLSDSGFYLCAWSPPGTPSTEAFFGQGTRLTVV.

The genes are TRBV29-1 and TRBJ1-1, with a tentative D call TRBD1 (5 bases). Trimming took off 6 bases at V and 0 bases at J, with 11 bases between the two ends. The CDR3 spans 13 residues. The germline V gene encodes CDR1 SQVTM and CDR2 ANQGSEA. The CDR3 protein is CSVVRGLNTEAFF. In DNA form, the CDR3 reads TGCAGCGTGGTCCGGGGCTTGAACACTGAAGCTTTCTTT.

The chain links TRBV10-3 to TRBJ2-5; 13 nucleotides align to TRBD2. CDR1 is ENHRY and CDR2 is SYGVKD in the germline V gene. The CDR3 runs to 15 residues. V shed 0 bases and J 5 bases; nucleotides not matched to a gene: 0. The CDR3 loop reads CAISESTSGGETQYF. DNA of the CDR3: TGTGCCATCAGTGAGTCGACTAGCGGGGGGGAGACCCAGTACTTC.

The chain uses TRBV6-1 and TRBJ2-1, with 11 bases lining up with TRBD2. Germline trimming cut 2 bases from V and 0 bases from J; bases unmatched to any gene: 12. The CDR3 has 20 amino acids. CDR1 and CDR2 from the germline V gene are MNHNS and SASEGT. The CDR3 bases are TGTGCCAGCAGTGAACGGGGGACCACTAGCGGGAGTAGCTCCTACAATGAGCAGTTCTTC. Residues: CASSERGTTSGSSSYNEQFF.

The table lists this clone with a few counts. The chain combines TRBV5-4 with TRBJ1-6; unclear D gene. V lost 0 bases and J lost 0, with 4 bases in between. This CDR3 region has 15 residues. Per germline, CDR1 SGHNT and CDR2 YYREEE (reference sequence). The CDR3 DNA is TGTGCCAGCAGCTTGGAGAGCTCCTATAATTCACCCCTCCACTTT. This codes for CASSLESSYNSPLHF.

This clone came up a few times. V usage is TRBV27 and J usage is TRBJ1-6; 8 bases fit TRBD1. Germline loops: CDR1 MNHEY, CDR2 SMNVEV (reference sequence). J gave up 9 bases and V 8 bases, and 9 bases lay outside the gene matches. The CDR3 length is 14 residues. The CDR3 DNA reads as TGTGCCAGCGCCGATCAGGGGGCGGGTTCACCCCTCCACTTT. Protein sequence: CASADQGAGSPLHF.

The genes are TRBV27 and TRBJ2-7; D unclear. The CDR3 contains 15 residues. Germline V gene sequence: CDR1 MNHEY, CDR2 SMNVEV (reference sequence). V was cut by 5 bases and J by 3 bases, with 17 bases left in between. CDR3: CASSLTVPMGYEQYF. CDR3 DNA sequence: TGTGCCAGCAGTCTAACGGTGCCCATGGGCTACGAGCAGTACTTC.

The V and J genes are TRBV30 and TRBJ1-3; no clear D. CDR1 GTSNPN and CDR2 SVGIG come from the germline V gene (reference sequence). V shed 0 bases and J shed 1 base, with 7 bases lying between them. The CDR3 sequence is 14 residues long. The CDR3 nucleotides are TGTGCCTGGAGTGTAACATTATCTGGAAACACCATATATTTT. Protein sequence: CAWSVTLSGNTIYF.

Only one count was recorded for this clone. This rearrangement joins TRBV5-1 to TRBJ2-5, with TRBD2 identical over 7 bases. The germline V gene encodes CDR1 SGHRS and CDR2 YFSETQ. This CDR3 is 15 amino acids long. The ends lost 6 bases at V and 1 base at J; junction bases unmatched: 9. The DNA of the CDR3 is TGCGCCAGCAAGGGGTATAGCGGGTTCCAAGAGACCCAGTACTTC. Its protein is CASKGYSGFQETQYF.

This clone was seen a handful of times. The chain uses TRBV5-8 and TRBJ2-5, with D unresolved. V dropped 0 bases and J dropped 7 bases, with 19 bases sitting between them. There are 16 residues in the CDR3. Germline CDR1 SGHTS, CDR2 YDEGEE. CDR3 in amino acids: CASSLAANPRVGTQYF. The DNA of the CDR3 is TGTGCCAGCAGCTTGGCTGCGAATCCCCGCGTCGGGACCCAGTACTTC.

This rearrangement joins TRBV9 to TRBJ2-5; 9 bases fit TRBD2. CDR1 and CDR2 (germline): SGDLS, YYNGEE. CDR3 length equals 14 residues. J lost 5 bases, V lost 0 bases, and 2 bases had no gene match. CDR3 bases: TGTGCCAGCAGCGTAGTAGCGGGAGAGGAGACCCAGTACTTC. Protein sequence: CASSVVAGEETQYF.

This clone was recorded only once. The CDR3 coding sequence is TGTGCCAGCAGTGATCCCTCGGGCGGAAACACCATATATTTT. Protein sequence: CASSDPSGGNTIYF. The chain has TRBV6-5 and TRBJ1-3; D uncertain. CDR3 size: 14 residues. Per germline, CDR1 MNHEY and CDR2 SVGAGI. V lost 5 bases to trimming and J lost 4 bases, with 12 bases between them.

This clone was recorded a few times. The rearrangement uses TRBV6-1 and TRBJ2-1, with 12 nucleotides matching TRBD1. CDR1 and CDR2 from the germline V gene are MNHNS and SASEGT. The V gene end was trimmed by 4 bases and the J gene end by 4 bases; junction bases not matched to a gene: 5. The CDR3 is 16 residues long. CDR3 bases: TGTGCCAGCAGTGGCCGGGACAGGGGGCGATACAATGAGCAGTTCTTC. As protein: CASSGRDRGRYNEQFF.

V gene TRBV11-2 combines with J gene TRBJ2-2; TRBD2 matches 16 bases. This CDR3 comprises 17 residues. The J segment lost 7 bases and the V segment lost 5 bases, leaving 7 bases of the junction unmatched. Germline-derived CDR1 and CDR2 are SGHAT and FQNNGV. The CDR3 loop is CASSPGLAGGPGGELFF. The CDR3 region has the DNA TGTGCCAGCAGCCCGGGACTAGCGGGGGGGCCAGGCGGGGAGCTGTTTTTT.

The chain carries TRBV28 and TRBJ2-7; 8 bases are a match to TRBD1. Germline trimming cut 10 bases from V and 2 bases from J; bases unmatched to any gene: 7. Germline V lookup: CDR1 MDHEN, CDR2 SYDVKM. The CDR3 is 13 residues long. In DNA, the CDR3 is TGTGCCACAATCGGACAGGGCCCCTACGAGCAGTACTTC. Translating it yields CATIGQGPYEQYF.

The chain is built from TRBV4-1 and TRBJ1-1, with TRBD1 identical over 8 bases. The CDR3 consists of 18 residues. Trimming at V came to 3 bases and at J to 0 bases, leaving 12 bases not matched to a gene. CDR1 MGHRA and CDR2 YSYEKL come from the germline V gene. The CDR3 loop reads CASSHTDRGAFMNTEAFF. DNA of the CDR3: TGCGCCAGCAGCCATACCGACAGGGGCGCCTTTATGAACACTGAAGCTTTCTTT.

This clone was picked up one time. V is TRBV19 and J is TRBJ1-4; D is unresolved. This CDR3 spans 14 amino acids. V was cut by 3 bases and J by 3 bases, with 8 bases left in between. Germline V gives CDR1 LNHDA, CDR2 SQIVND (reference sequence). The DNA of the CDR3 is TGTGCCAGTAGTATCACCGCTGCTAATGAAAAACTGTTTTTT. Its translation is CASSITAANEKLFF.

The chain couples TRBV12-5 to TRBJ2-5; perhaps TRBD1 as D (6 bases). Trimming took off 4 bases at V and 3 bases at J, with 24 bases between the two ends. The CDR3 runs 18 residues. Germline assignment: CDR1 LGHNT and CDR2 FRNRAP. In DNA, the CDR3 is TGTGCTAGTGGTTCTCGACGGACAGCAAGCAGGCCCGAAGAGACCCAGTACTTC. Its protein product is CASGSRRTASRPEETQYF.

The V gene is TRBV30, the J gene TRBJ1-4; no clear D gene. CDR3 length: 16 amino acids. Germline V CDR1 and CDR2: GTSNPN, SVGIG (reference sequence). V was pared by 0 bases and J by 5 bases, with 16 bases between. This CDR3 is CAWSVVGSTSNEKLFF. The DNA of the CDR3 is TGTGCCTGGAGTGTTGTTGGGTCCACGTCGAATGAAAAACTGTTTTTT. Looking up the rest from reference TRBV30 and TRBJ1-4 gives the full variable domain: SQTIHQWPATLVQPVGSPLSLECTVEGTSNPNLYWYRQAAGRGLQLLFYSVGIGQISSEVPQNLSASRPQDRQFILSSKKLLLSDSGFYLCAWSVVGSTSNEKLFFGSGTQLSVL.